This T cell receptor beta chain was observed in a study of cytomegalovirus exposure and HLA in healthy donors. In the study overall: Approximately 85 million unique TCRs from HLA-typed donors made up an early data release.

Findings of the study overall: Presence/absence analyses supposed approximately even sequencing depth among donors. A likely sequencing artifact accounted for one observed cluster of highly shared sequence variants. Most TCRs appeared rarely, but some public TCRs recurred in many donors.

As for this clone: Its cognate antigen is unknown.

In the PCR, 60 Vbeta and 13 Jbeta primers were used. The data were produced by immunoSEQ multiplex PCR, yet TCRdb's version contains in-frame clones alone and is incomplete. The sample consists of approximately 140,000 clones, around 65% of them appearing once. Sequenced: PBMCs. This receptor was identified in a male donor in good health and CMV-seronegative.

The CDR3 loop is CASSLQAHRGVMNTEAFF. The DNA for the CDR3 is TGTGCCAGCAGCCTTCAGGCGCACAGGGGGGTTATGAACACTGAAGCTTTCTTT. V and J are TRBV7-9 and TRBJ1-1, with 8 nucleotides matching TRBD1. V lost 5 bases and J lost 0; bases outside the gene matches: 14. Germline-derived CDR1 and CDR2 are SEHNR and FQNEAQ (reference sequence). This CDR3 region has 18 residues.